This T cell receptor (beta chain) was recorded in a study of post-analysis software for immune sequencing data. Study-wide context: There were relapsing-remitting, secondary progressive and progressive-relapsing multiple sclerosis among the disease courses included. General study findings and limits: The authors found that F measure strongly co-clustered same-batch samples. Four or five TRBV segments (TRBV5-6, TRBV5-1 and TRBV20-1 among them) occurred more frequently in patients than in controls.

Tagging with unique molecular identifiers was a feature of the TCR beta cDNA libraries. Roughly 0.5 million cDNA molecules were obtained from about 0.98 to 11 million T cells. TCRdb independently ran MiXCR on the PCR reads; one entry per CDR3 protein. The table lists roughly 700,000 distinct CDR3 sequences, 25% to 30% of them singletons. With respect to this clonotype: Its target is not known.

V shed 5 bases and J shed 4 bases, with 3 bases lying between them. The germline gives CDR1 DFQATT, CDR2 SNEGSKA (reference sequence). The CDR3 is made up of 10 amino acids. Sequencing was performed on blood. V and J are TRBV20-1 and TRBJ2-1; no reliable D call. This TCR derives from a girl aged 10-17 years with multiple sclerosis. In nucleotides, the CDR3 is TGCAGTGCTGGATACAATGAGCAGTTCTTC. Translating it yields CSAGYNEQFF.